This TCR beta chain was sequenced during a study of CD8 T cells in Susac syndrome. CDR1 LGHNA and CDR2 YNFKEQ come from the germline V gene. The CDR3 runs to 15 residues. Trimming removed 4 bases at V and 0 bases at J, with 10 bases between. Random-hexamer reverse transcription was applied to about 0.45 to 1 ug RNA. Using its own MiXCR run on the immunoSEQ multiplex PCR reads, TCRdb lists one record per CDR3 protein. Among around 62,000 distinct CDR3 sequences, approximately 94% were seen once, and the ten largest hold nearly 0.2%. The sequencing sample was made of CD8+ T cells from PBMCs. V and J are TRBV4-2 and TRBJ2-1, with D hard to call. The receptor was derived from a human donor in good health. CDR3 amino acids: CASSRTLSSYNEQFF. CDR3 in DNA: TGTGCCAGCAGCCGAACACTCAGCTCCTACAATGAGCAGTTCTTC.